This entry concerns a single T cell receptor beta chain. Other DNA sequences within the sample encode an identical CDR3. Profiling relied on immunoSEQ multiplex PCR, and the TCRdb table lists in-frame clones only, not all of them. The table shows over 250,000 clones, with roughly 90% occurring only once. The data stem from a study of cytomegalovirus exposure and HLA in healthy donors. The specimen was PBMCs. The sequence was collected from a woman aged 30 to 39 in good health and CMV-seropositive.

CDR3 in amino acids: CASSLTDTQYF. CDR3 DNA: TGTGCCAGCAGTCTTACAGATACGCAGTATTTT. J is TRBJ2-3 and V is TRBV6-6; D is ambiguous. The CDR3 is 11 residues long. Germline loops: CDR1 MNHNY, CDR2 SVGAGI (reference sequence). V lost 5 bases and J lost 3, with 3 bases in between.